The sequence of this T cell receptor beta chain was determined in a study of T cell responses to AZD1222 COVID-19 vaccine. Study-wide findings and caveats: Donors in the cohort were predominantly white British and more often female, and clonal diversity was possibly underestimated. Following two doses of AZD1222, Spike-specific TCR breadth and depth rose. Of the AZD1222 recipients, only five to seven were seropositive at baseline. No day 14 peak samples; only post-peak repertoires were characterized.

This clone appeared a few times. Its specificity is not known. Clones were read by immunoSEQ multiplex PCR, and TCRdb kept only the in-frame ones, dropping some. The sample holds 56,000 or so clones; 60% to 80% are singletons and the top ten take about 5%. The specimen comprised peripheral blood, sampled 28 days after the second AZD1222 dose. The receptor comes from an adult who received the AZD1222 COVID-19 vaccine.

The CDR3 spells CAWRFRGGLNEQFF. DNA for the CDR3: TGTGCCTGGAGGTTCAGGGGGGGTTTGAATGAGCAGTTCTTC. The rearrangement joins TRBV30 to TRBJ2-1; D is possibly TRBD1 or TRBD2 (7 bases each). The CDR3 runs 14 residues. The V gene's germline CDR1 is GTSNPN and CDR2 SVGIG (reference sequence). The V and J ends lost 3 bases and 7 bases respectively, with 16 bases between them.